The T cell receptor beta chain under discussion was sequenced for a study of immune characteristics of hereditary and idiopathic chronic pancreatitis. Only in-frame clones appear in the TCRdb table, and some are missing; sequencing was by immunoSEQ multiplex PCR. Of roughly 14,000 clones detected, about 73% appear once; the ten largest clones hold approximately 15%. Germline CDR1 LNHNV, CDR2 YYDKDF (reference sequence). V was trimmed by 0 bases and J by 7 bases, leaving 12 bases between them. The CDR3 consists of 15 residues. Chronic pancreatitis tissue was collected during total pancreatectomy with islet autotransplantation. No included patient had a known diabetes history.

The chain is built from TRBV15 and TRBJ2-2, with D possibly TRBD2 on 5 matching bases. Specimen: pancreas tissue with hereditary chronic pancreatitis. This clonotype originated in a human donor with chronic pancreatitis. CDR3 amino acids: CATSRDRGTSGELFF. The DNA for the CDR3 is TGTGCCACCAGCAGAGATCGGGGTACTAGCGGGGAGCTGTTTTTT.